A selection of T cell receptor beta chains follows, all from one sample in a study of blood T cell repertoires in COVID-19. The method was immunoSEQ multiplex PCR; TCRdb's version includes in-frame clones alone and lacks a portion of them. The sample carries some 130,000 clones, around nine tenths recorded once. The material sequenced was peripheral blood. Receptors originate from a man in his sixties with COVID-19, enrolled during active disease. The CDR3 runs from the conserved cysteine through the conserved F or W. Each record gives: V gene, clone size, J gene, D gene, CDR3 DNA, CDR3 protein. D genes are given only for firm matches. Rows may omit the clone size; those that give it use once, few, many or a size class.

V: TRBV7-9; size: .; J: TRBJ1-5; D: .; DNA: TGTGCCAGCAGCCGTCAGGGTCCCCAGCATTTT; CDR3: CASSRQGPQHF
V: TRBV5-1; size: .; J: TRBJ2-5; D: TRBD2; DNA: TGCGCCAGCAGCCCGACGGTAGCGGGGGGCGGGACCCAGTACTTC; CDR3: CASSPTVAGGGTQYF
V: TRBV11-2; size: .; J: TRBJ2-3; D: .; DNA: TGTGCCAGCAGCTCTAGTGTGAGTTTTTTGGGCACAGATACGCAGTATTTT; CDR3: CASSSSVSFLGTDTQYF
V: TRBV5-5; size: .; J: TRBJ2-7; D: .; DNA: TGTGCCAGTACCAGGGGCCCCAGTTTCGAGCAGTACTTC; CDR3: CASTRGPSFEQYF
V: TRBV18; size: .; J: TRBJ2-5; D: TRBD1; DNA: TGTGCCAGCTCCCGGGACAGCGCCCAAGAGACCCAGTACTTC; CDR3: CASSRDSAQETQYF
V: TRBV29-1; size: .; J: TRBJ2-2; D: TRBD2; DNA: TGCAGCGTCAGCGGGAGTTACACCGGGGAGCTGTTTTTT; CDR3: CSVSGSYTGELFF
V: TRBV18; size: .; J: TRBJ2-5; D: TRBD1; DNA: TGTGCCAGCTCACCACCCAGGGACAGGGGAGAGACCCAGTACTTC; CDR3: CASSPPRDRGETQYF
V: TRBV6-1; size: once; J: TRBJ2-1; D: .; DNA: TGTGCCAGCAGTGAAATCGACAAGAGCTCCTACAATGAGCAGTTCTTC; CDR3: CASSEIDKSSYNEQFF
V: TRBV3-1/TRBV3-2; size: .; J: TRBJ1-1; D: .; DNA: TGTGCCAGCAGCCAAGTAGCGTCGAAAACTGAAGCTTTCTTT; CDR3: CASSQVASKTEAFF
V: TRBV11-3; size: few; J: TRBJ2-7; D: .; DNA: TGTGCCAGCAGCTTAGATCCCACTTCCTACGAGCAGTACTTC; CDR3: CASSLDPTSYEQYF
V: TRBV7-8; size: .; J: TRBJ2-4; D: .; DNA: TGTGCCAGCAGCTTAGCCCCCGGGTGGCCGGGGGTAGCCAAAAACATTCAGTACTTC; CDR3: CASSLAPGWPGVAKNIQYF
V: TRBV6-5; size: .; J: TRBJ2-1; D: .; DNA: TGTGCCAGCAGTTATGTTGGAGGCAATGAGCAGTTCTTC; CDR3: CASSYVGGNEQFF
V: TRBV19; size: .; J: TRBJ1-2; D: TRBD1; DNA: TGTGCCAGTAGTATGATCGGGACAGAGATCAACTATGGCTACACCTTC; CDR3: CASSMIGTEINYGYTF
V: TRBV27; size: .; J: TRBJ2-4; D: .; DNA: TGTGCCAGCAGTTTGCAGGGGCCAAACATTCAGTACTTC; CDR3: CASSLQGPNIQYF
V: TRBV28; size: .; J: TRBJ2-7; D: .; DNA: TGTGCCAGCAACTCGGACAGCTACGAGCAGTACTTC; CDR3: CASNSDSYEQYF
V: TRBV19; size: .; J: TRBJ2-7; D: .; DNA: TGTGCCAGTAGTAGGGGGGATGCCTACGAGCAGTACTTC; CDR3: CASSRGDAYEQYF
V: TRBV6-6; size: .; J: TRBJ2-7; D: TRBD1; DNA: TGTGCCAGCACCCAAACCGGGACAGGGGAGCAGTACTTC; CDR3: CASTQTGTGEQYF
V: TRBV19; size: .; J: TRBJ1-6; D: TRBD1; DNA: TGTGCCAGTAGCCCGAGGACAGGGGGGTTTCGCTCACCCCTCCACTTT; CDR3: CASSPRTGGFRSPLHF
V: TRBV6-5; size: .; J: TRBJ1-5; D: .; DNA: TGTGCCAGCAGCCGGACAGAACATAGCAATCAGCCCCAGCATTTT; CDR3: CASSRTEHSNQPQHF
V: TRBV28; size: .; J: TRBJ2-5; D: TRBD2; DNA: TGTGCCAGCAGTTTATTGGGGGGGGGTTTACAAGAGACCCAGTACTTC; CDR3: CASSLLGGGLQETQYF
V: TRBV7-2; size: .; J: TRBJ2-3; D: .; DNA: TGTGCCAGCAGCTTGACATCTGATTACACAGATACGCAGTATTTT; CDR3: CASSLTSDYTDTQYF
V: TRBV19; size: few; J: TRBJ1-5; D: .; DNA: TGTGCCAGTAGACCCCGGGGGGGGATGGAGCCCCAGCATTTT; CDR3: CASRPRGGMEPQHF
V: TRBV7-2; size: .; J: TRBJ2-5; D: .; DNA: TGTGCCAGCAGCTTAGATCGGGGTAGAGAGACCCAGTACTTC; CDR3: CASSLDRGRETQYF
V: TRBV30; size: once; J: TRBJ1-1; D: .; DNA: TGTGCCTGGAGGGTCCGGTCGGACACTGAAGCTTTCTTT; CDR3: CAWRVRSDTEAFF
V: TRBV19; size: .; J: TRBJ2-7; D: .; DNA: TGTGCCAGTAGTATTAGCGGAAACACCTACGAGCAGTACTTC; CDR3: CASSISGNTYEQYF
V: TRBV2; size: .; J: TRBJ2-1; D: TRBD2; DNA: TGTGCCAGCAGTATTTCGACTAGCGGGGGCTACAGCTCCTACAATGAGCAGTTCTTC; CDR3: CASSISTSGGYSSYNEQFF
V: TRBV19; size: .; J: TRBJ1-4; D: .; DNA: TGTGCCAGTAGTATCGCTACAGGGTTTGGTAATGAAAAACTGTTTTTT; CDR3: CASSIATGFGNEKLFF
V: TRBV3-1/TRBV3-2; size: .; J: TRBJ1-1; D: .; DNA: TGTGCCAGCAGCCCGGTAACAGGGCGGATGAACACTGAAGCTTTCTTT; CDR3: CASSPVTGRMNTEAFF
V: TRBV29-1; size: .; J: TRBJ2-5; D: TRBD1; DNA: TGCAGCGGGTGGACAGGGGTGGGAGAGACCCAGTACTTC; CDR3: CSGWTGVGETQYF
V: TRBV6-5; size: .; J: TRBJ1-2; D: TRBD1; DNA: TGTGCCAGCAGTTACTCAAAGGGGACAGTCTATGGCTACACCTTC; CDR3: CASSYSKGTVYGYTF
V: TRBV7-2; size: .; J: TRBJ2-1; D: TRBD2; DNA: TGTGCCAGCAAGACTAGCGGGGAGAATGAGCAGTTCTTC; CDR3: CASKTSGENEQFF